This T cell receptor beta chain is drawn from a study of tumor and adjacent non-tumor tissue in lung cancer. This clonotype is judged medium-sized. This CDR3 has 12 amino acids. Trimming took 7 bases from V and 7 from J, leaving 16 bases between them. Germline loops: CDR1 SQVTM, CDR2 ANQGSEA. The library came from three nested PCR rounds adapted from ARM-PCR protocols. TCRdb re-analysed the multiplex PCR reads in MiXCR, keeping a single row per CDR3 protein. Here the sample spans more than 35,000 distinct CDR3 sequences, roughly 60% being singletons. No cell sorting was done before RNA was extracted from the tissue. Distant lung tissue was collected more than 3 cm away from the tumor edge.

The TCR sequence derives from a woman in her thirties or forties with non-small cell lung cancer. This rearrangement joins TRBV29-1 to TRBJ2-5; D possibly uses TRBD1 or TRBD2 (6 bases each). Input material: distant non-tumor lung tissue. In nucleotides, the CDR3 is TGCAGCGCGGAGGGGGTAGGCGCGACCCAGTACTTC. It translates to CSAEGVGATQYF. Full variable domain (missing parts from reference TRBV29-1 and TRBJ2-5): SAVISQKPSRDICQRGTSLTIQCQVDSQVTMMFWYRQQPGQSLTLIATANQGSEATYESGFVIDKFPISRPNLTFSTLTVSNMSPEDSSIYLCSAEGVGATQYFGPGTRLLVL.